The sequence of this T cell receptor beta chain was determined in a study of blood T cell repertoires in COVID-19. Sequenced by immunoSEQ multiplex PCR; TCRdb stores in-frame clones only, minus some. The sample lists more than 100,000 clones; about 85% were seen once. The CDR3 totals 16 residues. Germline V lookup: CDR1 LNHNV, CDR2 YYDKDF (reference sequence). V lost 1 base to trimming and J lost 8 bases; unmatched junction nucleotides: 9. This chain uses TRBV15 with TRBJ1-3, with 9 bases aligning to TRBD1. The sequenced sample was peripheral blood. This TCR derives from a man at least 80 years old with acute or convalescent COVID-19. The chain's CDR3 is CATSRARTGAVDTIYF. CDR3 in DNA: TGTGCCACCAGCAGAGCAAGGACAGGGGCGGTAGACACCATATATTTT. Together with reference TRBV15 and TRBJ1-3, the CDR3 gives the full variable domain: DAMVIQNPRYQVTQFGKPVTLSCSQTLNHNVMYWYQQKSSQAPKLLFHYYDKDFNNEADTPDNFQSRRPNTSFCFLDIRSPGLGDTAMYLCATSRARTGAVDTIYFGEGSWLTVV.